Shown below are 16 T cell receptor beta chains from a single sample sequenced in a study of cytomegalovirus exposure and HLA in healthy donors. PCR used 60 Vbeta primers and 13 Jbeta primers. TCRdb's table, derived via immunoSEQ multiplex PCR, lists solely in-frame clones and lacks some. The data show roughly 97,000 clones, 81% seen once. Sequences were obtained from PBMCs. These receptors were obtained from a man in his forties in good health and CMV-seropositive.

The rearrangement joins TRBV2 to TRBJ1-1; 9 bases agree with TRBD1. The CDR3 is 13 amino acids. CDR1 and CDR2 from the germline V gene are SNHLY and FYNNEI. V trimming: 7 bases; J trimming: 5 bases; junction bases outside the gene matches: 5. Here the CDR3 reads CASTKTGGTEAFF. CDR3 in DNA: TGTGCCAGCACCAAGACAGGGGGGACTGAAGCTTTCTTT.

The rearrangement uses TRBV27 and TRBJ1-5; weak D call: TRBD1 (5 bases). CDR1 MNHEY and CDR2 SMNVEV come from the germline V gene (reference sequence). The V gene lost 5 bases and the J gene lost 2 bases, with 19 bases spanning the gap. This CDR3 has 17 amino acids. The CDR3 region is CASSPLGDWGGNQPQHF. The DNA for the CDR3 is TGTGCCAGCAGTCCTCTCGGGGACTGGGGCGGCAATCAGCCCCAGCATTTT.

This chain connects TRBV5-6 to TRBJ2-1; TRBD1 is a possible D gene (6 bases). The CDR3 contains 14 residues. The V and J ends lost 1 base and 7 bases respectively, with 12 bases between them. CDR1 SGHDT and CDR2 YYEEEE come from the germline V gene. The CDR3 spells CASSLIQGLNEQFF. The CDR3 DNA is TGTGCCAGCAGCTTGATCCAGGGGCTTAATGAGCAGTTCTTC.

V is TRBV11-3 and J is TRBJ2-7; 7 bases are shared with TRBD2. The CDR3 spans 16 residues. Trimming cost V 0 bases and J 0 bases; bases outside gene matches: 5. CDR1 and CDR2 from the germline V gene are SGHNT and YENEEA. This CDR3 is CASSLEMRESSYEQYF. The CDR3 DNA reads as TGTGCCAGCAGCTTAGAAATGCGGGAGAGCTCCTACGAGCAGTACTTC.

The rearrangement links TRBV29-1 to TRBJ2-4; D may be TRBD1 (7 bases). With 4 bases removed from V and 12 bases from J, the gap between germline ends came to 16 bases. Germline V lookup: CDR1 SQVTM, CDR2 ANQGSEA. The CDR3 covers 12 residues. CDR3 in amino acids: CSVVGRGDSQYF. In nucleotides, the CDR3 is TGCAGCGTTGTGGGCAGGGGGGACAGTCAGTACTTC.

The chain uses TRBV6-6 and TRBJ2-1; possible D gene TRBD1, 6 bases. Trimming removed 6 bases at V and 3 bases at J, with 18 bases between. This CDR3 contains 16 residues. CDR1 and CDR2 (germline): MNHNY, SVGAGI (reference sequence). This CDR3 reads CASRRLQGWDYNEQFF. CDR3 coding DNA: TGTGCCAGCAGACGACTACAGGGATGGGACTACAATGAGCAGTTCTTC.

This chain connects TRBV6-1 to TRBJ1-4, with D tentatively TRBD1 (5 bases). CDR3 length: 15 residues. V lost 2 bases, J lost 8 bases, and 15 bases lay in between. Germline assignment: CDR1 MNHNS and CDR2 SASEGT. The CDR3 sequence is CASSERAGRNEKLFF. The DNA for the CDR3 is TGTGCCAGCAGTGAAAGGGCAGGGAGGAACGAAAAACTGTTTTTT.

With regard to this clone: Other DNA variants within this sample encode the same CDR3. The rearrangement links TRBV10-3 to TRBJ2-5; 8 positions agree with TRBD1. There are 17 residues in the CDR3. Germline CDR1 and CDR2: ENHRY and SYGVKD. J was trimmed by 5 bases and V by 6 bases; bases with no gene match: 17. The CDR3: CAIRRSVVTGGRETQYF. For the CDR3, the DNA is TGTGCCATCAGGCGCTCGGTCGTAACAGGGGGACGGGAGACCCAGTACTTC.

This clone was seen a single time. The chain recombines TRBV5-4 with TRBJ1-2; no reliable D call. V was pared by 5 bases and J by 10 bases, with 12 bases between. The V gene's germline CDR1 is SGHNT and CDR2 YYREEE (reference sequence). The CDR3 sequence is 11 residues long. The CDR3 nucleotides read TGTGCCAGCAGTACCGGTGGAGACTACACCTTC. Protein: CASSTGGDYTF.

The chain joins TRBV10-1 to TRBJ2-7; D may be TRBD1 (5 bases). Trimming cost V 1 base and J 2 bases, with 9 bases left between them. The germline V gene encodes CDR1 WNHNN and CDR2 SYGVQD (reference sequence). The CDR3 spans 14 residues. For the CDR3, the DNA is TGCGCCAGCAGTGAGTACGAAGGGGCCTACGAGCAGTACTTC. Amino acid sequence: CASSEYEGAYEQYF.

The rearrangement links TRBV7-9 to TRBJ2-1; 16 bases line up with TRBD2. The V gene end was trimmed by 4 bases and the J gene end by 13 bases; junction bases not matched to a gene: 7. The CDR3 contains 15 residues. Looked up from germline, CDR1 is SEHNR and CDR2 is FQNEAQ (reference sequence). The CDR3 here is CASSSLGLAGGRQFF. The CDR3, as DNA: TGTGCCAGCAGCTCCCTGGGACTAGCGGGAGGGCGACAGTTCTTC.

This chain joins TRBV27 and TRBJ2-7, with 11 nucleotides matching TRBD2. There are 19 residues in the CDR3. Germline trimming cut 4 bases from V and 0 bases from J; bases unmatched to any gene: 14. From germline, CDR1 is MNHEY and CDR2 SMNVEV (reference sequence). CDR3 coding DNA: TGTGCCAGCAGTTCTACCGGGACTAGCGGAAACGTGAGCTCCTACGAGCAGTACTTC. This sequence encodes CASSSTGTSGNVSSYEQYF.

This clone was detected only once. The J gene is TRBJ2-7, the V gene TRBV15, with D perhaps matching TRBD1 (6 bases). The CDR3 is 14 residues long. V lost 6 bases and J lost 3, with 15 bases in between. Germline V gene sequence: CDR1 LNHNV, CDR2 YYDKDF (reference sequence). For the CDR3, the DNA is TGTGCCACCAGTCCCCGGGACACGCGCTACGAGCAGTACTTC. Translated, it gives CATSPRDTRYEQYF.

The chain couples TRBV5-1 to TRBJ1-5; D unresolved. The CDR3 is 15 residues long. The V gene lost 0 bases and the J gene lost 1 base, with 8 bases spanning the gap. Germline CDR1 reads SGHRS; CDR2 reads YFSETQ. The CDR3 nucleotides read TGCGCCAGCAGCTTGGACAGTTTGAGCAATCAGCCCCAGCATTTT. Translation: CASSLDSLSNQPQHF.

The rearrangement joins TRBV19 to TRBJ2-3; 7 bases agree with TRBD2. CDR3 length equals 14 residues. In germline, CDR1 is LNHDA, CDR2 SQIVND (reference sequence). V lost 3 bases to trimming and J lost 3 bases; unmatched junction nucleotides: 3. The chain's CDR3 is CASSIGGRTDTQYF. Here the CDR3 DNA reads TGTGCCAGTAGTATCGGGGGGAGGACAGATACGCAGTATTTT.

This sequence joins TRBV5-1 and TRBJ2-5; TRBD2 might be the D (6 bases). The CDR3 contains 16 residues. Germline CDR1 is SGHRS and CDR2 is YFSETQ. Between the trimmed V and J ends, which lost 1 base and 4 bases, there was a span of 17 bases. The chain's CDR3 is CASSLWGDGQGETQYF. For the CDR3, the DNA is TGCGCCAGCAGCTTGTGGGGGGACGGCCAGGGAGAGACCCAGTACTTC.